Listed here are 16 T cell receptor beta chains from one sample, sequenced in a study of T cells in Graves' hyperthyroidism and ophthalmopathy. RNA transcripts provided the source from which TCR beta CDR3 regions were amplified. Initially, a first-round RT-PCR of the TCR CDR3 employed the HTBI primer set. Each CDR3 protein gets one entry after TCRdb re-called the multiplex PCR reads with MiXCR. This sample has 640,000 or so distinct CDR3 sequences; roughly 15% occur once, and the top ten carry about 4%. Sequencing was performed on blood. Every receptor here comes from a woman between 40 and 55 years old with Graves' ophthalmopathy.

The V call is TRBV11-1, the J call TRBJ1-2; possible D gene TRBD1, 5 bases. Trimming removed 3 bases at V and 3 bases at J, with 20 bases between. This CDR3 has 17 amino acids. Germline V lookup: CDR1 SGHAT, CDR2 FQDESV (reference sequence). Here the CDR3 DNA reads TGTGCCAGCAGCTTTTTGGGTCCGGAGGGGCTGCACTATGGCTACACCTTC. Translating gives CASSFLGPEGLHYGYTF.

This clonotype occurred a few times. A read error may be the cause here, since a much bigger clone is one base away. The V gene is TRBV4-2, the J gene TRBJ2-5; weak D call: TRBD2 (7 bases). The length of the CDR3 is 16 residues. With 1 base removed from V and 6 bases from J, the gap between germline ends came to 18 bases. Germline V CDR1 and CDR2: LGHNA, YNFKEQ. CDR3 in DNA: TGTGCCAGCAGCCAAGGGGCGGGGGCAGCACAAAAGACCCAGTACTTC. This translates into CASSQGAGAAQKTQYF.

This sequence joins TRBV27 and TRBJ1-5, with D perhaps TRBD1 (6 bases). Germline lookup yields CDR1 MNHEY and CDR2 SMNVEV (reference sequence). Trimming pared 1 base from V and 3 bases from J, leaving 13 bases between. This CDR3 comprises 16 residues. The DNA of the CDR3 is TGTGCCAGCAGTTTATTTCCGGACAGCTCCAATCAGCCCCAGCATTTT. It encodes CASSLFPDSSNQPQHF.

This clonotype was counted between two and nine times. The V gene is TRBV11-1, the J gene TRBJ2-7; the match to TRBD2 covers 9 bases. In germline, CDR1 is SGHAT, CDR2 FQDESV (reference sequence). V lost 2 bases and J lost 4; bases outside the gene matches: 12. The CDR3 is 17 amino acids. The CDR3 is CASSLSGGRARRYEQYF. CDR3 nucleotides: TGTGCCAGCAGCTTATCTGGCGGGAGGGCCCGTCGATACGAGCAGTACTTC.

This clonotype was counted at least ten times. CDR3 amino acids: CASSPAGRPYEQYF. The CDR3 nucleotides are TGTGCCAGCAGCCCGGCCGGGAGGCCCTACGAGCAGTACTTC. The chain is built from TRBV6-1 and TRBJ2-7; 7 bases are a match to TRBD2. V lost 6 bases and J lost 2; bases outside the gene matches: 7. The CDR3 is made up of 14 amino acids. Germline V lookup: CDR1 MNHNS, CDR2 SASEGT.

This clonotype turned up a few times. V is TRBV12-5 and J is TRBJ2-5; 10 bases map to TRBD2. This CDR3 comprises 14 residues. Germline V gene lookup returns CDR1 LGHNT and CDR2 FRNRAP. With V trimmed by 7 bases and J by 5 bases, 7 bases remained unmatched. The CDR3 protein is CASALAGVGETQYF. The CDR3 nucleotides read TGTGCTAGTGCCCTAGCGGGAGTTGGGGAGACCCAGTACTTC. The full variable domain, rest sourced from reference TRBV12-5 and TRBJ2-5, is DARVTQTPRHKVTEMGQEVTMRCQPILGHNTVFWYRQTMMQGLELLAYFRNRAPLDDSGMPKDRFSAEMPDATLATLKIQPSEPRDSAVYFCASALAGVGETQYFGPGTRLLVL.

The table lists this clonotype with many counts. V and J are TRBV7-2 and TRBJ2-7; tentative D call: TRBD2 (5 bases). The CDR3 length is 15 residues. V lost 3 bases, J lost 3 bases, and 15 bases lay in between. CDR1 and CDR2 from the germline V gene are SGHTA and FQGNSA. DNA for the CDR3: TGTGCCAGCAGCTTGGCAACGGGAACGGACTACGAGCAGTACTTC. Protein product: CASSLATGTDYEQYF.

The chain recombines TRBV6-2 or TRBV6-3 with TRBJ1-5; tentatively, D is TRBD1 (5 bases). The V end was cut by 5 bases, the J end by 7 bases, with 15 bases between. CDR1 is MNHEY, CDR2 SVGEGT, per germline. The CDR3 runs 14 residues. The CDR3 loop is CASSRPTVEQPQHF. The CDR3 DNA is TGTGCCAGCAGTCGCCCGACAGTCGAACAGCCCCAGCATTTT.

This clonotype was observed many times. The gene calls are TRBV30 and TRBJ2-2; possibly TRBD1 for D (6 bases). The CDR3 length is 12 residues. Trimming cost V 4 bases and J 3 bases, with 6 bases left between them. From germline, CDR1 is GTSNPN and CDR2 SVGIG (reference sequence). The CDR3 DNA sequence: TGTGCCTGGACAGGGGACACCGGGGAGCTGTTTTTT. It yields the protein CAWTGDTGELFF.

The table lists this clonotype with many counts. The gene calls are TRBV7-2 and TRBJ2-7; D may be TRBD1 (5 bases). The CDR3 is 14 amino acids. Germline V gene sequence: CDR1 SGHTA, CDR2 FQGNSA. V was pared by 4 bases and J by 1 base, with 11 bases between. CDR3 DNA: TGTGCCAGCAGCTCGTATCCAGGGTCCTACGAGCAGTACTTC. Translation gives CASSSYPGSYEQYF.

The CDR3 here is CASSVSPQVAEAFF. As DNA, the CDR3 is TGTGCCAGCTCCGTTAGCCCCCAGGTAGCTGAAGCTTTCTTT. This chain links TRBV18 with TRBJ1-1; no reliable D call. The CDR3 spans 14 residues. From germline, CDR1 is KGHSH and CDR2 LQKENI. The V end was cut by 6 bases, the J end by 6 bases, with 17 bases between.

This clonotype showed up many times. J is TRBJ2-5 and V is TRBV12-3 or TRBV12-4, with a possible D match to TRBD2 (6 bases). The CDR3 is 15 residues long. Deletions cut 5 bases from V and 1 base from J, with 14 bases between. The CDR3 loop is CASSPGDGPQETQYF. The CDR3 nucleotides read TGTGCCAGCAGTCCGGGGGACGGACCCCAAGAGACCCAGTACTTC.

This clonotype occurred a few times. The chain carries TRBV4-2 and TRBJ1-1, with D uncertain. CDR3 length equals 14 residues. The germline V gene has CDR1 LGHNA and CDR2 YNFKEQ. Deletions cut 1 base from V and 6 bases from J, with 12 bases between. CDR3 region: CASSQVPPISEAFF. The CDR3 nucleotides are TGTGCCAGCAGCCAAGTCCCCCCTATATCTGAAGCTTTCTTT.

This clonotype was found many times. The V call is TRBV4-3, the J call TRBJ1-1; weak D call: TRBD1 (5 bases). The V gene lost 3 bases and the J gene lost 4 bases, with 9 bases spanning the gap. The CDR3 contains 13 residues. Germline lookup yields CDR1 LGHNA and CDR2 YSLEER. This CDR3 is CASSHPGITEAFF. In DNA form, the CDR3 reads TGCGCCAGCAGCCATCCAGGGATCACTGAAGCTTTCTTT.

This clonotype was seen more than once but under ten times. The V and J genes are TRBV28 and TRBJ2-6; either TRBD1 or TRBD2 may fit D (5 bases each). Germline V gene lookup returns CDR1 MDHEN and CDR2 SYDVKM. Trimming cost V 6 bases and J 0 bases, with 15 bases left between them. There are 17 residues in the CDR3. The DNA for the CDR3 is TGTGCCAGCAGCCTCACCCTTGGGGGCTCTGGGGCCAACGTCCTGACTTTC. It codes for CASSLTLGGSGANVLTF.

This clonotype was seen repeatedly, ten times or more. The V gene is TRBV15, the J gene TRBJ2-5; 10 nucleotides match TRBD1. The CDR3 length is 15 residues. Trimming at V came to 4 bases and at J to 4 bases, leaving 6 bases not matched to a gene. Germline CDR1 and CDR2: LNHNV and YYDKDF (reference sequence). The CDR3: CATSTQGQGPETQYF. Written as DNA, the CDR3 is TGTGCCACCAGCACCCAGGGACAGGGGCCAGAGACCCAGTACTTC.